The T cell receptor beta chain described here comes from a study of T cells in Graves' hyperthyroidism and ophthalmopathy. Authors of the study amplified TCR beta CDR3 regions from RNA transcripts. Using the HTBI primer set, a first-round RT-PCR was run on the TCR CDR3. TCRdb redid the calling of the multiplex PCR reads with MiXCR, one entry per CDR3 protein. The sample carries about 360,000 distinct CDR3 sequences, roughly 25% recorded once. J lost 1 base, V lost 6 bases, and 18 bases had no gene match. This CDR3 is built from 21 residues. The sequencing input was blood. The chain is built from TRBV12-3 or TRBV12-4 and TRBJ2-1; 13 bases map to TRBD2. The TCR was taken from a man aged 50 to 59 with Graves' hyperthyroidism. The CDR3 DNA sequence: TGTGCCAGCAGAGGGATCAGGGGGCTAAGGACTAGCGGGAGATCCTACAATGAGCAGTTCTTC. Amino acid sequence: CASRGIRGLRTSGRSYNEQFF.